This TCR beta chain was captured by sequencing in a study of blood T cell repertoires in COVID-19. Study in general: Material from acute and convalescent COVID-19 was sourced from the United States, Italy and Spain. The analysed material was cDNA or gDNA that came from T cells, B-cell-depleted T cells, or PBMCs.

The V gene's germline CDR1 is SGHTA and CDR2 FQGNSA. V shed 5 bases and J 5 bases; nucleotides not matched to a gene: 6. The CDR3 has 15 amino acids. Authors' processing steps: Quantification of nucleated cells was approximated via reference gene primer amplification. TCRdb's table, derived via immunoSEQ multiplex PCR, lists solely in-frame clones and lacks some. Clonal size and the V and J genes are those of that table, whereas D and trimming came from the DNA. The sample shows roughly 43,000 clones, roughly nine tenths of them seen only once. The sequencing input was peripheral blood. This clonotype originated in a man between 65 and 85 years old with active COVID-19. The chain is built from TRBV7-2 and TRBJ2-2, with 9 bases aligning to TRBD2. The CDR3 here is CASSKGLAGTGELFF. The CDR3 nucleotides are TGTGCCAGCAGCAAGGGACTAGCCGGTACCGGGGAGCTGTTTTTT.